Listed here are 5 T cell receptor beta chains from one sample, sequenced in a study of Ad26.COV2.S vaccination and SARS-CoV-2 variants. Regarding treatment: some 20 received Ad26.COV2.S at low or high dose, single or two shots; about 5 received placebo; per-sample allocation not given. Collection of the samples took place on day 63 after the first injection of vaccine or placebo. Assay: immunoSEQ multiplex PCR; the TCRdb copy retains only in-frame clones and omits some. Among 350,000 to 450,000 clones, about 92% were seen once, and the ten largest hold approximately 1.6%. The sequenced sample was peripheral blood, obtained in a trial of Ad26.COV2.S vaccine versus placebo. The receptors were sampled from a person aged 18 to 59 who received the Ad26.COV2.S COVID-19 vaccine or a placebo.

V and J are TRBV19 and TRBJ2-1; a possible D gene is TRBD1 (6 bases). V lost 1 base to trimming and J lost 7 bases, with 23 bases between them. Germline V lookup: CDR1 LNHDA, CDR2 SQIVND (reference sequence). The CDR3 extends over 18 amino acids. The CDR3 region is CASSIARGLQLYRNEQFF. The CDR3 nucleotides are TGTGCCAGTAGTATAGCCAGGGGTTTACAACTTTATAGAAATGAGCAGTTCTTC.

This chain uses TRBV7-8 with TRBJ1-5; possible D gene TRBD1, 5 bases. The CDR3 spans 14 residues. CDR1 and CDR2 (germline): SGHVS, FQNEAQ. Trimming removed 2 bases at V and 7 bases at J, with 12 bases between. CDR3 protein: CASSLRRGSQPQHF. Written as DNA, the CDR3 is TGTGCCAGCAGCTTACGGAGGGGATCACAGCCCCAGCATTTT.

The CDR3 protein is CSVGVRSTDTQYF. The CDR3, as DNA: TGCAGCGTTGGGGTCAGGAGCACAGATACGCAGTATTTT. The V call is TRBV29-1, the J call TRBJ2-3, with unresolved D. With 4 bases removed from V and 0 bases from J, the gap between germline ends came to 8 bases. CDR1 SQVTM and CDR2 ANQGSEA come from the germline V gene. There are 13 residues in the CDR3.

V is TRBV6-2 or TRBV6-3 and J is TRBJ2-2; D uncertain. The CDR3 is 15 amino acids. Germline V gene data show CDR1 as MNHEY and CDR2 as SVGEGT. V was cut by 0 bases and J by 4 bases, with 9 bases left in between. CDR3 bases: TGTGCCAGCAGTTACTCGTCTTATAGCACCGGGGAGCTGTTTTTT. Translating it yields CASSYSSYSTGELFF.

The chain joins TRBV19 to TRBJ2-1; 8 positions agree with TRBD2. This CDR3 is built from 16 residues. With V trimmed by 5 bases and J by 10 bases, 16 bases remained unmatched. Germline CDR1 is LNHDA and CDR2 is SQIVND (reference sequence). The chain's CDR3 is CASSYPSGGPFIEQFF. CDR3 bases: TGTGCCAGTAGTTACCCTTCGGGGGGGCCTTTCATCGAGCAGTTCTTC.